These 3 T cell receptor beta chains were sequenced from one sample in a study of blood T cell repertoires in COVID-19. Clones were sequenced by immunoSEQ multiplex PCR, and TCRdb holds only the in-frame ones, with some missing. The sample lists roughly 240,000 clones; 70% to 90% were seen once. Input material: PBMCs or T cells enriched from blood (not recorded which). Every receptor here comes from a woman aged 40 to 50 with acute COVID-19.

The chain is built from TRBV7-2 and TRBJ2-5; 9 bases match TRBD1. Germline V gene data show CDR1 as SGHTA and CDR2 as FQGNSA. With V trimmed by 3 bases and J by 2 bases, 1 base remained unmatched. This CDR3 spans 14 amino acids. CDR3 loop: CASSFDRGQETQYF. As DNA, the CDR3 is TGTGCCAGCAGCTTCGACAGGGGGCAAGAGACCCAGTACTTC.

The J gene is TRBJ2-3, the V gene TRBV5-4, with 8 nucleotides matching TRBD2. V lost 1 base, J lost 3 bases, and 4 bases stayed unmatched. Germline V gene data show CDR1 as SGHNT and CDR2 as YYREEE (reference sequence). The CDR3 loop spans 15 amino acids. CDR3 amino acids: CASSLRSGRTDTQYF. CDR3 in DNA: TGTGCCAGCAGCTTGCGAAGCGGGAGAACAGATACGCAGTATTTT.

The rearrangement uses TRBV10-3 and TRBJ1-4, with D perhaps matching TRBD1 (6 bases). The CDR3 has 16 residues. CDR1 is ENHRY, CDR2 SYGVKD, per germline. Trimming shortened V by 3 bases and J by 3 bases, and 14 bases separated the two germline ends. DNA of the CDR3: TGTGCCATCAGTGAACAGGGAGCCCGCCCTAATGAAAAACTGTTTTTT. Its protein product is CAISEQGARPNEKLFF.